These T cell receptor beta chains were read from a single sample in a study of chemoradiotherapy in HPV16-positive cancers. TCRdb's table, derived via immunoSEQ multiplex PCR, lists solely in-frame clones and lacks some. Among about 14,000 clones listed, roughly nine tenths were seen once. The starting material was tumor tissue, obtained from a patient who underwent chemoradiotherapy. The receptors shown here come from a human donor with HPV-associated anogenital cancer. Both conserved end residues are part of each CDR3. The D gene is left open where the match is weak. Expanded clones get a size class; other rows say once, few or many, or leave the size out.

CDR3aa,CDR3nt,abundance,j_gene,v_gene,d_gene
CASSGTSGYEQYF,TGTGCCAGCAGCGGGACTAGCGGATACGAGCAGTACTTC,NA,TRBJ2-7,TRBV9,TRBD2
CASSPRGRAQYF,TGTGCCAGCAGTCCACGGGGGAGGGCGCAGTACTTC,NA,TRBJ2-7,TRBV27,TRBD2
CAWSVGGETQYF,TGTGCCTGGAGTGTAGGCGGAGAGACCCAGTACTTC,once,TRBJ2-5,TRBV30,NA
CASSPTSGAGYGYTF,TGTGCCAGCAGCCCCACCTCTGGAGCCGGCTATGGCTACACCTTC,NA,TRBJ1-2,TRBV7-6,NA
CASSLGSSGTSYNEQFF,TGTGCCAGCAGCTTAGGGTCTAGCGGGACTTCCTACAATGAGCAGTTCTTC,NA,TRBJ2-1,TRBV7-6,TRBD2
CASSPPGGSYEQYF,TGTGCCAGCAGCCCACCGGGGGGCTCCTACGAGCAGTACTTC,once,TRBJ2-7,TRBV28,TRBD2
CSVEGGANEQFF,TGCAGCGTTGAAGGCGGGGCCAATGAGCAGTTCTTC,NA,TRBJ2-1,TRBV29-1,NA
CASSTGTGDNEQFF,TGTGCCAGCAGTACCGGGACAGGGGACAATGAGCAGTTCTTC,NA,TRBJ2-1,TRBV6-5,TRBD1
CASSSQGWGEQFF,TGTGCCAGCAGCTCACAGGGTTGGGGTGAGCAGTTCTTC,NA,TRBJ2-1,TRBV9,NA
CASREGYSEKLFF,TGTGCCAGCCGAGAGGGCTATAGTGAAAAACTGTTTTTT,NA,TRBJ1-4,TRBV2,NA
CAISEIDKGLYEQYF,TGTGCCATCAGTGAAATTGACAAAGGACTTTACGAGCAGTACTTC,NA,TRBJ2-7,TRBV10-3,NA
CASSSTASYGYTF,TGTGCCAGCAGTTCGACAGCCTCCTATGGCTACACCTTC,NA,TRBJ1-2,TRBV28,NA
CASSLNPPRREETQYF,TGCGCCAGCAGCTTGAACCCGCCCCGACGGGAGGAGACCCAGTACTTC,NA,TRBJ2-5,TRBV5-1,NA
CASSLDPKGTGELFF,TGTGCCAGCAGCTTAGACCCAAAGGGGACCGGGGAGCTGTTTTTT,NA,TRBJ2-2,TRBV7-2,NA
CASSVGEVGELFF,TGTGCCAGCAGCGTAGGGGAGGTCGGGGAGCTGTTTTTT,NA,TRBJ2-2,TRBV6-1,NA
CASRDDRVGTEAFF,TGTGCCAGCAGAGACGACCGGGTTGGGACTGAAGCTTTCTTT,NA,TRBJ1-1,TRBV6-5,NA
CAISDPSRDTSTYEQYF,TGTGCCATCAGTGACCCCTCGAGGGACACCAGTACCTACGAGCAGTACTTC,NA,TRBJ2-7,TRBV10-3,NA
CASSMVDREAFF,TGTGCCAGTAGTATGGTCGACAGGGAAGCTTTCTTT,NA,TRBJ1-1,TRBV19,NA
CASSVDGYTDTQYF,TGTGCCAGCAGCGTAGACGGCTACACAGATACGCAGTATTTT,NA,TRBJ2-3,TRBV9,NA
CASSDLGGYSSYNEQFF,TGTGCCAGCTCGGACCTAGGCGGGTACAGCTCCTACAATGAGCAGTTCTTC,NA,TRBJ2-1,TRBV18,NA
CASSLDSGSFNTQYF,TGTGCCAGCAGCTTGGACAGCGGGAGTTTTAATACGCAGTATTTT,NA,TRBJ2-3,TRBV7-9,TRBD2
CASSSGTYGSPLHF,TGTGCCAGCAGTTCCGGGACTTATGGTTCACCCCTCCACTTT,NA,TRBJ1-6,TRBV2,NA
CASSPDPREVGYNEQFF,TGCGCCAGCAGCCCGGACCCGCGGGAGGTTGGCTACAATGAGCAGTTCTTC,once,TRBJ2-1,TRBV5-1,TRBD2
CATSRDLGFPEAFF,TGTGCCACCAGCAGAGATTTAGGGTTCCCTGAAGCTTTCTTT,NA,TRBJ1-1,TRBV15,NA
CASSSATSGNTGELFF,TGTGCCAGCAGCTCTGCTACTAGCGGTAACACCGGGGAGCTGTTTTTT,once,TRBJ2-2,TRBV5-4,TRBD2
CASSYSGIQWGGYTF,TGTGCCAGCAGTTACTCGGGTATCCAATGGGGTGGCTACACCTTC,NA,TRBJ1-2,TRBV6-6,NA
CASSLEGAMNTEAFF,TGCGCCAGCAGCTTGGAGGGGGCTATGAACACTGAAGCTTTCTTT,few,TRBJ1-1,TRBV5-1,TRBD1
CASSHGRDGELFF,TGCGCCAGCAGTCACGGACGGGACGGGGAGCTGTTTTTT,NA,TRBJ2-2,TRBV23-1,NA
CASSLGPGKFF,TGTGCCAGCAGCTTAGGTCCCGGGAAGTTCTTC,NA,TRBJ2-1,TRBV11-2,NA
CATSRSGQIKETQYF,TGTGCCACCAGCAGATCGGGACAGATAAAAGAGACCCAGTACTTC,NA,TRBJ2-5,TRBV15,TRBD1
CASRLSGSDHTDTQYF,TGTGCAAGTCGCTTATCTGGCAGCGACCACACAGATACGCAGTATTTT,NA,TRBJ2-3,TRBV12-2,NA
CASSWGLSRGYTF,TGTGCCAGCAGCTGGGGACTATCTCGTGGCTACACCTTC,NA,TRBJ1-2,TRBV7-8,NA
CAIARTGEYGYTF,TGTGCCATCGCCCGGACAGGGGAATATGGCTACACCTTC,once,TRBJ1-2,TRBV10-3,TRBD1
CASKQGSGANVLTF,TGTGCCAGCAAGCAGGGCTCTGGGGCCAACGTCCTGACTTTC,NA,TRBJ2-6,TRBV2,NA
CASSSWEGRETQYF,TGTGCCAGCAGTTCTTGGGAGGGCCGAGAGACCCAGTACTTC,once,TRBJ2-5,TRBV27,TRBD2
CASSRRTGTGDYEQFF,TGTGCCAGTAGTAGAAGAACCGGGACAGGGGATTATGAGCAGTTCTTC,NA,TRBJ2-1,TRBV19,TRBD1
CASSQDGSRYNEQFF,TGCGCCAGCAGCCAAGACGGAAGTAGATACAATGAGCAGTTCTTC,NA,TRBJ2-1,TRBV4-3,NA
CAWSGGLAGEGSYNEQFF,TGTGCCTGGAGTGGGGGGCTAGCGGGAGAGGGCTCCTACAATGAGCAGTTCTTC,NA,TRBJ2-1,TRBV30,TRBD2
CASSWTGVPGELFF,TGTGCCAGCAGTTGGACAGGGGTTCCCGGGGAGCTGTTTTTT,NA,TRBJ2-2,TRBV27,TRBD1
CASSIGQALGEQYF,TGTGCCAGCAGCATCGGACAGGCACTGGGGGAGCAGTACTTC,NA,TRBJ2-7,TRBV11-2,TRBD1